What follows describes a single TCR beta chain. This sample is drawn from a study of blood T cell repertoires in COVID-19. Study details: Sites across the United States, Italy and Spain contributed samples from acute and convalescent COVID-19. PBMCs, B-cell-depleted T cells, or T cells provided the cDNA or gDNA that made up the material.

How the authors handled the data: Reference gene primer amplification gave nucleated cell count estimates. Produced via immunoSEQ multiplex PCR; TCRdb's table is partial and in-frame only. V, J and clone size are those of that table, while D and trimming were read from the DNA. In the table there are 90,000 to 110,000 clones, around four fifths of which are singletons. The receptor was derived from a woman in her fifties or sixties with acute or convalescent COVID-19. Sequenced material: peripheral blood.

CDR3 residues: CASSEDSWVSNTEAFF. DNA for the CDR3: TGTGCCAGCAGTGAGGACTCATGGGTTTCGAACACTGAAGCTTTCTTT. This sequence joins TRBV6-1 and TRBJ1-1, with D uncertain. Germline V lookup: CDR1 MNHNS, CDR2 SASEGT. V dropped 3 bases and J dropped 1 base, with 15 bases sitting between them. This CDR3 region has 16 residues.